A single sample is the source of the 7 T cell receptor beta chains below, sequenced in a study of shared clonotypes between healthy human individuals. The data were produced by immunoSEQ multiplex PCR, yet TCRdb's version contains in-frame clones alone and is incomplete. The profile shows millions of clones, approximately 95% of them singletons. Sequenced material: naive CD4+ T cells from PBMCs. Subset noted: CD45RA+ positively selected. All receptors come from a man between 18 and 35 years old in good health. Some clones in this sample may be carry-over from other donors' samples.

Details on this clone: This sample includes further DNA sequences coding for the same CDR3. CDR3: CASSYDRADYGYTF. CDR3 bases: TGCGCCAGCAGCTACGACAGGGCAGACTATGGCTACACCTTC. The chain links TRBV5-1 to TRBJ1-2; 7 nucleotides line up with TRBD1. V lost 3 bases and J lost 3; bases outside the gene matches: 5. This CDR3 is 14 amino acids long. Germline V gives CDR1 SGHRS, CDR2 YFSETQ.

DNA for the CDR3: TGTGCCAGCTCACTGGGACTAGCGGGAGACCCCGGGGAGCTGTTTTTT. Its protein product is CASSLGLAGDPGELFF. This chain joins TRBV18 and TRBJ2-2; 14 bases fit TRBD2. CDR3 length: 16 amino acids. Germline V gives CDR1 KGHSH, CDR2 LQKENI. V trimming: 4 bases; J trimming: 6 bases; junction bases outside the gene matches: 4.

V usage is TRBV5-5 and J usage is TRBJ2-7; D possibly corresponds to TRBD2 (6 bases). Germline lookup yields CDR1 SGHKS and CDR2 YYEKEE (reference sequence). The CDR3 consists of 14 residues. Trimming shortened V by 4 bases and J by 2 bases, and 13 bases separated the two germline ends. The CDR3 region is CASSLAGSPYEQYF. CDR3 sequence (DNA): TGTGCCAGCAGCCTGGCGGGATCCCCCTACGAGCAGTACTTC.

In DNA, the CDR3 is TGTGCCAGCAGATCGGGACAGGGGTCCCACGAGCAGTACTTC. The encoded protein is CASRSGQGSHEQYF. V gene TRBV27 combines with J gene TRBJ2-7, with 10 positions matching TRBD1. The length of the CDR3 is 14 residues. Per the germline V gene, CDR1 is MNHEY and CDR2 is SMNVEV (reference sequence). V gave up 6 bases and J gave up 5 bases; unmatched junction bases: 7.

The rearrangement links TRBV19 to TRBJ2-3; 8 nucleotides line up with TRBD1. The CDR3 spans 15 residues. Looked up from germline, CDR1 is LNHDA and CDR2 is SQIVND (reference sequence). The V segment lost 7 bases and the J segment 4 bases; nucleotides outside the gene matches: 10. CDR3 loop: CASTGRGHLPDTQYF. CDR3 DNA: TGTGCCAGTACGGGCAGGGGGCATTTACCAGATACGCAGTATTTT. Looking up the rest from reference TRBV19 and TRBJ2-3 gives the full variable domain: DGGITQSPKYLFRKEGQNVTLSCEQNLNHDAMYWYRQDPGQGLRLIYYSQIVNDFQKGDIAEGYSVSREKKESFPLTVTSAQKNPTAFYLCASTGRGHLPDTQYFGPGTRLTVL.

The V and J genes are TRBV27 and TRBJ2-5; TRBD2 is a possible D gene (6 bases). The CDR3 covers 12 residues. Germline CDR1 reads MNHEY; CDR2 reads SMNVEV (reference sequence). V was cut by 6 bases and J by 5 bases, with 10 bases left in between. CDR3 sequence (DNA): TGTGCCAGCAGGGAGGGGCGGGAGACCCAGTACTTC. It specifies CASREGRETQYF.

This sequence joins TRBV5-1 and TRBJ2-5; D may be TRBD2 (6 bases). Trimming cost V 1 base and J 5 bases, with 12 bases left between them. Germline V CDR1 and CDR2: SGHRS, YFSETQ. This CDR3 contains 14 residues. The CDR3 loop reads CASSLYGGRETQYF. The CDR3 nucleotides are TGCGCCAGCAGCTTGTACGGGGGACGGGAGACCCAGTACTTC.